The sequence of this T cell receptor (beta chain) was determined in a study of vaccination effects on CD4 cells after COVID-19. Overall study: Following the second dose by a median of 72 days, the post-vaccine samples were obtained.

Libraries were prepared by immunoSEQ multiplex PCR; TCRdb keeps only in-frame clonotypes and omits some of them. There are more than 11,000 clones in the sample; about two thirds occur only once, and 8% to 10% lies in the top ten. Prior to sequencing, the ViraFEST assay stimulated PBMC with viral peptide pools, which expanded the antigen-specific CD4+ T cells. It was after roughly ten days of culture that CD4+ T cells were isolated. Participants got two doses of BNT162b2 or mRNA-1273 vaccine. Previously uninfected by SARS-CoV-2, the vaccine recipients also showed negative nucleocapsid antibodies. For each well, 1.5 million to 2.5 million PBMC were cultured with 8 to 10 IU/ml IL-2 and about 9.9 ug/ml peptides. Study-level points and caveats: There was marked clonal contraction among infection- and vaccine-induced clones late after vaccination.

Notes on this clone: Its antigen is unknown.

The sequence was collected from a human donor who received a COVID-19 vaccine. Here the sequenced sample was CD4+ T cells from PBMCs cultured with SARS-CoV-2 spike peptides, taken after COVID-19 vaccination.

The CDR3 reads CAISPTGGSSGYTF. The CDR3 nucleotides read TGTGCCATCAGTCCGACAGGGGGCTCAAGTGGCTACACCTTC. V is TRBV10-3 and J is TRBJ1-2; TRBD1 matches at 10 bases. Per germline, CDR1 ENHRY and CDR2 SYGVKD. V was clipped by 5 bases and J by 7 bases; unmatched bases: 7. This CDR3 spans 14 amino acids.